This T cell receptor (beta chain) was sequenced for a study of blood T cell repertoires in COVID-19. Study-wide context: Specimens from acute and convalescent COVID-19 originated in the United States, Italy and Spain.

This study enrolled people aged 18 to 89 from about two dozen US geographic areas. Participant reports of clinical history set cohort assignment. The method was immunoSEQ multiplex PCR; TCRdb's version includes in-frame clones alone and lacks a portion of them. The sample gives over 200,000 clones, around 84% of which show up once; 15% to 17% is in the top ten. The CDR3 extends over 15 amino acids. Looked up from germline, CDR1 is LGHNA and CDR2 is YNFKEQ. With 1 base clipped from V and 0 bases from J, the junction kept 2 bases outside the gene matches. Material for sequencing was PBMCs or T cells enriched from blood (not recorded which). The J gene is TRBJ2-7, the V gene TRBV4-2, with 8 bases lining up with TRBD2. The TCR was taken from a man younger than 35 who had recovered from COVID-19. This chain's CDR3 is CASSQGLASSYEQYF. The CDR3 coding sequence is TGTGCCAGCAGCCAAGGACTAGCGAGCTCCTACGAGCAGTACTTC.